The clone carrying this T cell receptor beta chain was picked up a small number of times. These data come from a study of blood T cell repertoires in COVID-19. For the study at large: Sites across the United States, Italy and Spain contributed samples from acute and convalescent COVID-19. In each case, the material was cDNA or gDNA derived from T cells, B-cell-depleted T cells, or PBMCs.

In the study's own analysis: Reference gene primer amplification in the assay estimated nucleated cell counts. Assay: immunoSEQ multiplex PCR; the TCRdb copy retains only in-frame clones and omits some. That table supplies the V and J calls and clone size; D and trimming were determined from the DNA. The sample yields roughly 200,000 clones, 84% seen once. Per germline, CDR1 SGHVS and CDR2 FQNEAQ. The length of the CDR3 is 16 residues. Trimming took 3 bases from V and 5 from J; bases not matched to a gene: 10. This sequence originates from a woman of 80 years or more with active or convalescent COVID-19. V gene TRBV7-8 combines with J gene TRBJ2-1; 7 bases agree with TRBD2. Sample: peripheral blood. Written as DNA, the CDR3 is TGTGCCAGCAGCTTTAGGTCTAGCGGTATCAACAATGAGCAGTTCTTC. Translating gives CASSFRSSGINNEQFF.